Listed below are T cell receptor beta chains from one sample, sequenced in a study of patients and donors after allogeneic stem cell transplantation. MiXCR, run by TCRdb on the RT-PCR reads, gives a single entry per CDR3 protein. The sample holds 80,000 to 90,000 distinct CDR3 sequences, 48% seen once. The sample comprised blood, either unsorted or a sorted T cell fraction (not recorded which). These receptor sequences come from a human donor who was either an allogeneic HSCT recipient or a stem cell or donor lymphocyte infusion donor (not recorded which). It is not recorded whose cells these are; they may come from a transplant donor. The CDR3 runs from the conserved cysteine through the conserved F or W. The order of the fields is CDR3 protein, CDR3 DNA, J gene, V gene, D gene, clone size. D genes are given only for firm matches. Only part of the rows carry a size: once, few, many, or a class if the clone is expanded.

CASGGQLNYGYTF TGTGCCAGCGGCGGACAGCTTAACTATGGCTACACCTTC TRBJ1-2 TRBV27 - -
CASSLDRVYYGYTF TGCGCCAGCAGCTTGGACAGAGTATACTATGGCTACACCTTC TRBJ1-2 TRBV5-1 - few
CASSFVAGEDYGYTF TGTGCCAGCAGCTTCGTCGCAGGGGAGGACTATGGCTACACCTTC TRBJ1-2 TRBV7-9 - -
CASSAASVFVNTEAFF TGTGCCAGCAGCGCAGCCTCGGTTTTCGTGAACACTGAAGCTTTCTTT TRBJ1-1 TRBV9 - -
CATLRGGLAGYEQFF TGTGCCACCCTTCGAGGTGGGCTAGCGGGATATGAGCAGTTCTTC TRBJ2-1 TRBV7-2 TRBD2 -
CASSVSPSGTRSYEQYF TGTGCCAGCAGTGTGTCCCCTAGCGGGACGCGCTCCTACGAGCAGTACTTC TRBJ2-7 TRBV27 TRBD2 -
CASSLISGTSYEQYF TGTGCCAGCAGTTTGATTAGCGGGACTTCCTACGAGCAGTACTTC TRBJ2-7 TRBV27 TRBD2 -
CSARPAQYYGYTF TGCAGTGCTAGACCTGCCCAGTACTATGGCTACACCTTC TRBJ1-2 TRBV20-1 - -
CASISTGLAGTDTQYF TGTGCCAGCATCTCGACTGGACTAGCGGGCACAGATACGCAGTATTTT TRBJ2-3 TRBV28 TRBD2 -
CASSSDYSNQPQHF TGTGCCAGCAGTTCCGACTATAGCAATCAGCCCCAGCATTTT TRBJ1-5 TRBV27 - -
CASSPTGTLYNEQFF TGCGCCAGCAGCCCGACAGGTACTCTCTACAATGAGCAGTTCTTC TRBJ2-1 TRBV5-1 - once
CASSLEGQLYGYTF TGTGCCAGCAGCTTAGAGGGACAGCTCTATGGCTACACCTTC TRBJ1-2 TRBV7-9 TRBD1 -
CSVPGQGSYGYTF TGCAGCGTCCCGGGACAGGGCTCATATGGCTACACCTTC TRBJ1-2 TRBV29-1 TRBD1 few
CASSLNPNTEAFF TGCGCCAGCAGCTTGAACCCAAACACTGAAGCTTTCTTT TRBJ1-1 TRBV5-1 - -
CASSPPSQGTYGYTF TGTGCCAGCTCACCACCGTCACAGGGGACCTATGGCTACACCTTC TRBJ1-2 TRBV18 TRBD1 few
CSARDLTVNQPQHF TGCAGTGCTAGAGATTTAACAGTCAATCAGCCCCAGCATTTT TRBJ1-5 TRBV20-1 - -
CSVGGTLAEEQYF TGCAGCGTCGGGGGGACATTGGCTGAGGAGCAGTACTTC TRBJ2-7 TRBV29-1 - -
CSVESATNEKLFF TGCAGCGTTGAGTCCGCAACTAATGAAAAACTGTTTTTT TRBJ1-4 TRBV29-1 - few
CSANDGPNEKLFF TGCAGTGCCAACGACGGACCTAATGAAAAACTGTTTTTT TRBJ1-4 TRBV20-1 - -
CATSDLPAGANEQFF TGTGCCACCAGTGATTTGCCGGCGGGAGCCAATGAGCAGTTCTTC TRBJ2-1 TRBV24-1 TRBD2 once
CSVEISPNYGYTF TGCAGCGTTGAAATCAGTCCTAACTATGGCTACACCTTC TRBJ1-2 TRBV29-1 - few
CASSYSGQGWTTTQAFF TGTGCCAGCAGTTACTCCGGACAGGGTTGGACCACCACTCAAGCTTTCTTT TRBJ1-1 TRBV6-5 TRBD1 -
CSYRDRGNTYEQYF TGCAGCTATCGGGACAGGGGTAATACCTACGAGCAGTACTTC TRBJ2-7 TRBV29-1 TRBD1 once
CASSLDTGGLFF TGCGCCAGCAGCTTGGATACTGGGGGACTGTTTTTT TRBJ1-4 TRBV5-1 - once
CASSLAGITDTQYF TGTGCCAGCAGCTTAGCCGGAATCACAGATACGCAGTATTTT TRBJ2-3 TRBV5-5 - -
CASRLSGQGPSDGYTF TGTGCCAGCAGGCTCAGCGGACAGGGCCCAAGCGATGGCTACACCTTC TRBJ1-2 TRBV12-3/TRBV12-4 TRBD1 -
CASSLAAGTPSVTQYF TGCGCCAGCAGCTTGGCCGCCGGGACTCCCTCAGTTACGCAGTATTTT TRBJ2-3 TRBV5-1 - -
CAIRPGAGGNQPQHF TGTGCCATCAGACCCGGGGCAGGGGGTAATCAGCCCCAGCATTTT TRBJ1-5 TRBV10-3 TRBD1 few
CASRDYLGEQYF TGCGCCAGCAGGGACTATCTGGGAGAGCAGTACTTC TRBJ2-7 TRBV4-3 - -
CASSPTHSYTDTQYF TGTGCCAGCAGCCCAACCCACTCGTACACAGATACGCAGTATTTT TRBJ2-3 TRBV7-2 - -
CASSLTVRNYGYTF TGCGCCAGCAGCTTGACGGTGAGGAACTATGGCTACACCTTC TRBJ1-2 TRBV5-1 - few
CASSSPDRVNQPQHF TGTGCCAGCAGTTCACCCGACAGGGTTAATCAGCCCCAGCATTTT TRBJ1-5 TRBV28 TRBD1 -
CASSLGRAQPQHF TGTGCCAGCAGCTTAGGCAGGGCTCAGCCCCAGCATTTT TRBJ1-5 TRBV7-3 - few
CASSPRQAEPQHF TGTGCCAGCAGCCCCCGACAGGCTGAGCCCCAGCATTTT TRBJ1-5 TRBV27 - few
CASSLGDRGRQPQHF TGTGCCAGCAGCTTGGGGGACAGGGGGCGACAGCCCCAGCATTTT TRBJ1-5 TRBV5-6 TRBD1 few
CASSLSRAISNQPQHF TGTGCCAGCAGTTTATCCAGGGCTATAAGCAATCAGCCCCAGCATTTT TRBJ1-5 TRBV27 - -
CSTSTLGPSPGEQFF TGCAGCACTTCAACGCTCGGGCCCTCCCCGGGTGAGCAGTTCTTC TRBJ2-1 TRBV29-1 - -
CASTFGGGTEAFF TGTGCCAGCACCTTCGGAGGGGGCACTGAAGCTTTCTTT TRBJ1-1 TRBV12-3/TRBV12-4 - -
CASSSLSLAYEQYF TGTGCCAGCAGTTCATTGTCGCTAGCCTACGAGCAGTACTTC TRBJ2-7 TRBV12-3/TRBV12-4 - -
CASSGLAYQETQYF TGTGCCAGCAGCGGACTAGCGTACCAAGAGACCCAGTACTTC TRBJ2-5 TRBV6-2/TRBV6-3 TRBD2 -
CASSLDMGRTEAFF TGCGCCAGCAGCTTGGATATGGGGCGTACTGAAGCTTTCTTT TRBJ1-1 TRBV5-1 - -